This is a list of T cell receptor beta chains from one sample in a study of cytomegalovirus exposure and HLA in healthy donors. Libraries were prepared by immunoSEQ multiplex PCR; TCRdb keeps only in-frame clonotypes and omits some of them. The table shows more than 150,000 clones, with roughly 84% occurring only once. Sequencing was carried out using PBMCs. The source is a girl under three years old in good health and CMV-seronegative. Both conserved end residues are part of each CDR3. A D gene is named only where the DNA matches it firmly. Some rows mark clone size as missing; the rest say once, few, many or name a class of expanded clone.

.,.,TRBJ1-2,TRBV29-1,CSVVPRQARYGYTF,TGCAGCGTTGTCCCCCGACAGGCCCGCTATGGCTACACCTTC
few,.,TRBJ2-1,TRBV13,CASSQGGGNEQFF,TGTGCCAGCAGTCAAGGTGGGGGGAATGAGCAGTTCTTC
.,TRBD2,TRBJ2-7,TRBV7-2,CASSLAGLAGQVEQYF,TGTGCCAGCAGCTTAGCGGGTCTAGCGGGCCAGGTCGAGCAGTACTTC
few,.,TRBJ2-1,TRBV7-3,CASSRQGLGREGGNEQFF,TGTGCCAGCAGCCGACAGGGGCTGGGGCGGGAGGGAGGCAATGAGCAGTTCTTC
.,TRBD2,TRBJ2-3,TRBV5-1,CASSSGGATDTQYF,TGCGCCAGCAGCAGCGGGGGGGCCACAGATACGCAGTATTTT
.,TRBD1,TRBJ2-7,TRBV6-6,CASSQMGTGPYEQYF,TGTGCCAGCAGTCAAATGGGGACAGGACCCTACGAGCAGTACTTC
.,TRBD1,TRBJ1-4,TRBV5-4,CASSSGTGLGNEELFF,TGTGCCAGCAGCTCCGGGACAGGGTTGGGGAATGAAGAACTGTTTTTT
.,TRBD1,TRBJ2-5,TRBV11-3,CASSLGDRGRETQYF,TGTGCCAGCAGCTTAGGGGACAGGGGGCGAGAGACCCAGTACTTC
.,.,TRBJ1-2,TRBV25-1,CAAQPPTESEGYTF,TGTGCCGCACAACCCCCGACAGAGAGTGAGGGCTACACCTTC
.,.,TRBJ1-1,TRBV5-1,CASSFLGANTEAFF,TGCGCCAGCAGCTTTTTAGGGGCGAACACTGAAGCTTTCTTT
.,.,TRBJ1-1,TRBV6-6,CASSYDSEAFF,TGTGCCAGCAGCTATGACAGTGAAGCTTTCTTT
.,TRBD1,TRBJ1-6,TRBV27,CASSLTGGNSPLHF,TGTGCCAGCAGTTTAACAGGGGGAAATTCACCCCTCCACTTT
.,TRBD2,TRBJ2-1,TRBV5-6,CASSSRRGGFLLNEQFF,TGTGCCAGCAGCTCGCGTCGGGGGGGTTTCCTCCTCAATGAGCAGTTCTTC
.,.,TRBJ2-3,TRBV5-1,CASSLVPRDTQYF,TGCGCCAGCAGCTTGGTCCCCCGAGATACGCAGTATTTT
.,TRBD2,TRBJ2-5,TRBV5-1,CASSFGSGEETQYF,TGCGCCAGCAGCTTCGGGAGCGGGGAAGAGACCCAGTACTTC
.,.,TRBJ2-1,TRBV7-2,CASSFQGRLKNEQFF,TGTGCCAGCAGCTTTCAGGGCCGACTCAAAAATGAGCAGTTCTTC
.,TRBD1,TRBJ2-3,TRBV5-1,CASSFSGGNLGDTQYF,TGCGCCAGCAGCTTTTCAGGGGGCAATCTGGGAGATACGCAGTATTTT
.,TRBD2,TRBJ2-7,TRBV6-4,CASSDSHQRSRGGRYTEQYF,TGTGCCAGCAGTGACTCACACCAACGGAGCCGGGGGGGGAGATATACCGAGCAGTACTTC
.,.,TRBJ2-7,TRBV4-3,CASSQASPHPGISSYEQYF,TGCGCCAGCAGCCAAGCTTCCCCACATCCGGGGATTAGCTCCTACGAGCAGTACTTC
.,.,TRBJ2-1,TRBV19,CASSGSQRLYNEQFF,TGTGCCAGTAGTGGTAGTCAGCGCCTTTACAATGAGCAGTTCTTC
.,.,TRBJ1-4,TRBV7-8,CASSRRFEGEKLFF,TGTGCCAGCAGCCGGCGATTCGAGGGTGAAAAACTGTTTTTT
.,.,TRBJ1-5,TRBV5-5,CASSFGGGDQPQHF,TGTGCCAGCAGCTTTGGTGGGGGCGATCAGCCCCAGCATTTT
.,TRBD1,TRBJ2-3,TRBV9,CASSFRQGSDTQYF,TGTGCCAGCAGCTTTAGACAGGGATCAGATACGCAGTATTTT